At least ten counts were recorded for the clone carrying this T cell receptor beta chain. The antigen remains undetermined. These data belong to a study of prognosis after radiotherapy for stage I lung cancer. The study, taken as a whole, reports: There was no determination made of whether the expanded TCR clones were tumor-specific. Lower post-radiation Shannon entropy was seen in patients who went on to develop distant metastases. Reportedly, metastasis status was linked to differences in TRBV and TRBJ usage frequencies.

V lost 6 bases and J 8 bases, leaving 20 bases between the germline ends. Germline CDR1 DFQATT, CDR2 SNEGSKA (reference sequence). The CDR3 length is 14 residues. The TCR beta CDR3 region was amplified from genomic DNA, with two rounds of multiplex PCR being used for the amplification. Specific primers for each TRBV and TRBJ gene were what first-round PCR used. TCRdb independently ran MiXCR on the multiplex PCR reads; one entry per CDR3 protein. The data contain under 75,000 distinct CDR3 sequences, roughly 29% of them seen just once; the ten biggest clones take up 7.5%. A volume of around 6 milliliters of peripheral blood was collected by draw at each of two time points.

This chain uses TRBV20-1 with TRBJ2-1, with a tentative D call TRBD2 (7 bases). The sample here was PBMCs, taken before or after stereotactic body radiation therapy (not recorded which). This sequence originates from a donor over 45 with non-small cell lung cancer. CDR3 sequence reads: CSASGGGGGYEQFF. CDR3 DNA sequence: TGCAGTGCAAGTGGGGGGGGCGGCGGGTATGAGCAGTTCTTC.